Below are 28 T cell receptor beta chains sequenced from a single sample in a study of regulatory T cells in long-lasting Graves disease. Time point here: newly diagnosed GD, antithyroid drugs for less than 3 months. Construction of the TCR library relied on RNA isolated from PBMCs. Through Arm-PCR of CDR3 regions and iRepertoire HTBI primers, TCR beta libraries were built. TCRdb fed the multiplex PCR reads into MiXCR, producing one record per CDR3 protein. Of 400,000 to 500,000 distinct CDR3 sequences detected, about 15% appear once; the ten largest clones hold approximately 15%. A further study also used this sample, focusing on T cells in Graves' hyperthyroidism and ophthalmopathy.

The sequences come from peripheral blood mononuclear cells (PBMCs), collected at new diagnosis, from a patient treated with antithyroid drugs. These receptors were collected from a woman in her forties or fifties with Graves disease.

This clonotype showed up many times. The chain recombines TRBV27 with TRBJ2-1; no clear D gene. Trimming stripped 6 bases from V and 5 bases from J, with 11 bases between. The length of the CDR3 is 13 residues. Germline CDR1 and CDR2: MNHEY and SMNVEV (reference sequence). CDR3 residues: CASSLGSNNEQFF. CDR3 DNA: TGTGCCAGCAGCTTGGGCAGCAACAATGAGCAGTTCTTC.

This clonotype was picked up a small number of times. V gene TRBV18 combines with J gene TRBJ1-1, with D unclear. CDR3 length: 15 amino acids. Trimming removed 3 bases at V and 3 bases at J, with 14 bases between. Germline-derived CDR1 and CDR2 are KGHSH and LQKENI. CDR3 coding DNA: TGTGCCAGCTCACCTACTGGCTGGGGTGACACTGAAGCTTTCTTT. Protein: CASSPTGWGDTEAFF. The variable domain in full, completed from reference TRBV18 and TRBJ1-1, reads NAGVMQNPRHLVRRRGQEARLRCSPMKGHSHVYWYRQLPEEGLKFMVYLQKENIIDESGMPKERFSAEFPKEGPSILRIQQVVRGDSAAYFCASSPTGWGDTEAFFGQGTRLTVV.

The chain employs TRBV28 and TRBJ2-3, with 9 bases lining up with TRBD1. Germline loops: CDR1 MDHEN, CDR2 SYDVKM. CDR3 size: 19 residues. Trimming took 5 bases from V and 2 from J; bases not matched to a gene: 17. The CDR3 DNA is TGTGCCAGCAGTCCCAGCTACTTGGACAGGGGAGGCCCCACAGATACGCAGTATTTT. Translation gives CASSPSYLDRGGPTDTQYF.

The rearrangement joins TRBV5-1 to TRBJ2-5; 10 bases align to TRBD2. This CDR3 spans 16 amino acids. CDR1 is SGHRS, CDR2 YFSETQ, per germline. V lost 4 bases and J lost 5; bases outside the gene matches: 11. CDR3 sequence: CASSLFLAGEGETQYF. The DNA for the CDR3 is TGCGCCAGCAGCCTCTTCCTAGCGGGAGAGGGTGAGACCCAGTACTTC.

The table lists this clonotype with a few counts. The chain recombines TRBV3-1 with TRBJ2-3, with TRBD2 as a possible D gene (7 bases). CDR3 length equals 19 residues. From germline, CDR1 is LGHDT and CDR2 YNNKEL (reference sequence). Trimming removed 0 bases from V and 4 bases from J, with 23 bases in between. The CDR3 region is CASSQEWEGEREWADTQYF. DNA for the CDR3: TGTGCCAGCAGCCAAGAGTGGGAGGGGGAACGGGAGTGGGCAGATACGCAGTATTTT.

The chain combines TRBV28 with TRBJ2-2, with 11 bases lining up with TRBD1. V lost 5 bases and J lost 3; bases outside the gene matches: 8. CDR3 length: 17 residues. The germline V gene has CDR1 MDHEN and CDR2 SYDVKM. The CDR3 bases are TGTGCCAGCAGTCAAGGGACAGGGGGTTTTGACACCGGGGAGCTGTTTTTT. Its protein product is CASSQGTGGFDTGELFF.

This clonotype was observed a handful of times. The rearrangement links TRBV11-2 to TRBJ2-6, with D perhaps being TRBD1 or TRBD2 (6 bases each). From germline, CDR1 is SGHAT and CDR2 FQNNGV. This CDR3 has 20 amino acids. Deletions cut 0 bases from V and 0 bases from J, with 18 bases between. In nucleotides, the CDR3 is TGTGCCAGCAGCTTAGAGAACTGGGGGGCACCTGACTCTGGGGCCAACGTCCTGACTTTC. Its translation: CASSLENWGAPDSGANVLTF.

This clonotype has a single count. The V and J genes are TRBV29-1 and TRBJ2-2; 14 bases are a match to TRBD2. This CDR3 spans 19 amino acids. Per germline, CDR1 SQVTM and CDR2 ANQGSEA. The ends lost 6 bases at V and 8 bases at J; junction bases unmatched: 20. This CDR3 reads CSVDSGAVTSGRAVGELFF. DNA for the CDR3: TGCAGCGTCGATTCGGGCGCGGTGACTAGCGGGAGGGCCGTGGGGGAGCTGTTTTTT.

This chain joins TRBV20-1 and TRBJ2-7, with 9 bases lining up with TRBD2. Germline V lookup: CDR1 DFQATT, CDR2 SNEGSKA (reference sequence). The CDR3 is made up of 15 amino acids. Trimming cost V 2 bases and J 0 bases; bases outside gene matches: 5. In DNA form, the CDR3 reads TGCAGTGCTAGACCCGCGGGAGGGGACTCCTACGAGCAGTACTTC. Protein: CSARPAGGDSYEQYF.

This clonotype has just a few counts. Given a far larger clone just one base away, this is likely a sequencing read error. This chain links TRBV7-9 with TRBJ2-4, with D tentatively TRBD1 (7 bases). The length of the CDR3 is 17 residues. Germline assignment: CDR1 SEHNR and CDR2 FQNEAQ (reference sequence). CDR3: CACSKEGAGLAKNIQYF. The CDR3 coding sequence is TGTGCCTGCAGCAAGGAGGGGGCAGGGCTAGCCAAAAACATTCAGTACTTC. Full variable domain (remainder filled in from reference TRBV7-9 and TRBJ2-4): DTGVSQNPRHKITKRGQNVTFRCDPISEHNRLYWYRQTLGQGPEFLTYFQNEAQLEKSRLLSDRFSAERPKGSFSTLEIQRTEQGDSAMYLCACSKEGAGLAKNIQYFGAGTRLSVL.

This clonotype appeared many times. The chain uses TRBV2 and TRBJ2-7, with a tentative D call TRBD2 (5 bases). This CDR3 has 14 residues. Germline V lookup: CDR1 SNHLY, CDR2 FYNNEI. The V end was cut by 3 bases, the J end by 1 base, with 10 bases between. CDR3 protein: CASSESSGSYEQYF. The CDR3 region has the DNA TGTGCCAGCAGTGAGTCAAGCGGTTCCTACGAGCAGTACTTC.

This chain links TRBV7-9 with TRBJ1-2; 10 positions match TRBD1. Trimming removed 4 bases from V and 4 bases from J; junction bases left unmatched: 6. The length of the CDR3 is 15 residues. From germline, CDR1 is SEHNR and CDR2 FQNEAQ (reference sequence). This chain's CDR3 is CASSSGRDRGYGYTF. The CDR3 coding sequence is TGTGCCAGCAGCTCCGGCAGGGACAGGGGCTATGGCTACACCTTC.

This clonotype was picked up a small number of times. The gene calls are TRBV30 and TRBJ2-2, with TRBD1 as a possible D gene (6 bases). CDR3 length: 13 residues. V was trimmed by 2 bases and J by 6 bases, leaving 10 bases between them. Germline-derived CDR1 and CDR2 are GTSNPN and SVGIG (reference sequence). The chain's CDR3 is CAWSPGAAGELFF. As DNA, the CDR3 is TGTGCCTGGAGTCCAGGGGCCGCCGGGGAGCTGTTTTTT. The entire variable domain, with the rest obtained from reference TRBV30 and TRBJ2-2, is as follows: SQTIHQWPATLVQPVGSPLSLECTVEGTSNPNLYWYRQAAGRGLQLLFYSVGIGQISSEVPQNLSASRPQDRQFILSSKKLLLSDSGFYLCAWSPGAAGELFFGEGSRLTVL.

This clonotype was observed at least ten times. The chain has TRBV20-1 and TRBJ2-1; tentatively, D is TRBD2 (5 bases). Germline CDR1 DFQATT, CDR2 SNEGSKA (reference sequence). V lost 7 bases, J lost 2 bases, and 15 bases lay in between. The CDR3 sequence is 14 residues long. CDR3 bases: TGCAGTGTCTCGGTGGGAGAGACCTACAATGAGCAGTTCTTC. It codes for CSVSVGETYNEQFF.

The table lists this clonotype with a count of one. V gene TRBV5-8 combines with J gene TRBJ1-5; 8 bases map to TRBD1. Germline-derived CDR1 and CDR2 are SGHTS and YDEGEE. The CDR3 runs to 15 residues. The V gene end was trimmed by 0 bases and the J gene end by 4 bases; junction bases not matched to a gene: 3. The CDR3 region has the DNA TGTGCCAGCAGCTTGGAGGACAGGGTGAATCAGCCCCAGCATTTT. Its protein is CASSLEDRVNQPQHF.

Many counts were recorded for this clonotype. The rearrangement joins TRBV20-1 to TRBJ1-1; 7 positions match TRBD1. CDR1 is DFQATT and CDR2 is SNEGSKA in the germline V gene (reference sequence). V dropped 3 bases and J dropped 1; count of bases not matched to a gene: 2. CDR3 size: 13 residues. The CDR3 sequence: CSASGTANTEAFF. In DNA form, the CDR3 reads TGCAGTGCTAGTGGGACAGCGAACACTGAAGCTTTCTTT.

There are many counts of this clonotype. CDR3 sequence: CASRLPGQETQYF. CDR3 coding DNA: TGTGCCAGCAGACTACCGGGGCAAGAGACCCAGTACTTC. The rearrangement links TRBV12-3 or TRBV12-4 to TRBJ2-5, with a tentative D call TRBD2 (5 bases). The CDR3 totals 13 residues. The germline V and J ends were trimmed by 6 bases and 2 bases, with 10 bases remaining between them.

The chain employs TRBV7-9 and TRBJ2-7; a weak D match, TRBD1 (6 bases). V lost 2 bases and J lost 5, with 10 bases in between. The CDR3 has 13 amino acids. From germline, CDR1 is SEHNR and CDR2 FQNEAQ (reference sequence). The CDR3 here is CASSLTGQHEQYF. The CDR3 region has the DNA TGTGCCAGCAGCTTAACAGGACAGCACGAGCAGTACTTC.

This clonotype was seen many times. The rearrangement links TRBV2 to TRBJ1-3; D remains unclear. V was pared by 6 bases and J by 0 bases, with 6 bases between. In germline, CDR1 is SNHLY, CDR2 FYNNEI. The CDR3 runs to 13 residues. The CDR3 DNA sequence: TGTGCCAGCAGCCAGGACTCTGGAAACACCATATATTTT. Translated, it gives CASSQDSGNTIYF.

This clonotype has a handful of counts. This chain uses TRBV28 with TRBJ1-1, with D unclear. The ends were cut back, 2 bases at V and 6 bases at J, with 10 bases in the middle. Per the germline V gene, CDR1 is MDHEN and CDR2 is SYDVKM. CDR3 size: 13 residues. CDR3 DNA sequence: TGTGCCAGCAGTTTACCCCCAGTGCCTGAAGCTTTCTTT. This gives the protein CASSLPPVPEAFF.

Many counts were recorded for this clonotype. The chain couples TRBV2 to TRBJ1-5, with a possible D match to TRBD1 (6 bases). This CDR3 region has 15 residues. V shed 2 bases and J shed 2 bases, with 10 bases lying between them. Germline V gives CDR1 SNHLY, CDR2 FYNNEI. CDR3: CASSEQGTGNQPQHF. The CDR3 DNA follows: TGTGCCAGCAGTGAACAGGGGACCGGCAATCAGCCCCAGCATTTT.

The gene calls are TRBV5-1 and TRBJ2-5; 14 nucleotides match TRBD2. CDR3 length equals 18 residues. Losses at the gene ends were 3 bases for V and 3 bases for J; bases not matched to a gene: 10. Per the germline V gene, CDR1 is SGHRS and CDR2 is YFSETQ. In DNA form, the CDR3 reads TGCGCCAGCAGCTGGGGGACTAGCGGGAGTGGATGGGAAGAGACCCAGTACTTC. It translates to CASSWGTSGSGWEETQYF.

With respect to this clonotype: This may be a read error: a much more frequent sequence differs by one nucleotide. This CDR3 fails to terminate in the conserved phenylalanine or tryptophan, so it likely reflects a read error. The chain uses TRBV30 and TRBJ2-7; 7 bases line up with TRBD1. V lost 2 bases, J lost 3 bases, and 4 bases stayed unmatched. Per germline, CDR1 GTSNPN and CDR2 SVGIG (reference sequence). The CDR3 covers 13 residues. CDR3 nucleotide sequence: TGTGCCTGGAGTTCAGGACAGGTCTACGAGCAGTACTCC. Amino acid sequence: CAWSSGQVYEQYS.

Here the CDR3 reads CATSDLGWPPGPGGYEQYF. CDR3 sequence (DNA): TGTGCCACCAGTGATTTGGGATGGCCCCCGGGGCCCGGAGGTTACGAGCAGTACTTC. J is TRBJ2-7 and V is TRBV24-1; possibly TRBD1 or TRBD2 for D (5 bases each). CDR3 size: 19 residues. CDR1 is KGHDR, CDR2 SFDVKD, per germline. Trimming removed 0 bases from V and 4 bases from J, with 24 bases in between.

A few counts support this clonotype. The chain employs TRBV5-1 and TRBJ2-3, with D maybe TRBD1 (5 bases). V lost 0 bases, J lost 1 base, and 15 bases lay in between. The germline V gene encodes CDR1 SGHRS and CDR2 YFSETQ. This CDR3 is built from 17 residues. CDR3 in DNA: TGCGCCAGCAGCTTGGTTCTTTCAGGGTCGGGCACAGATACGCAGTATTTT. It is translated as CASSLVLSGSGTDTQYF.

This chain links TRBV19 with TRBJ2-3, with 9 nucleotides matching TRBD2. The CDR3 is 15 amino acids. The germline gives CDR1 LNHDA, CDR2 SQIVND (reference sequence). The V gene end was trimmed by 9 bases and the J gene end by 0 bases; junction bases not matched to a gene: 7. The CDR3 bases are TGTGCCAGCCATAGCGGGGGTTTTAGCACAGATACGCAGTATTTT. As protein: CASHSGGFSTDTQYF.

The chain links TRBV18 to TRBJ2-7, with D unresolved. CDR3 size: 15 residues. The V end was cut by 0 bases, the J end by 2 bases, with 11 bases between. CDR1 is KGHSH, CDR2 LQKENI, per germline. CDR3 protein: CASSPPGGLAYEQYF. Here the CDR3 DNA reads TGTGCCAGCTCACCACCGGGTGGATTGGCCTACGAGCAGTACTTC.

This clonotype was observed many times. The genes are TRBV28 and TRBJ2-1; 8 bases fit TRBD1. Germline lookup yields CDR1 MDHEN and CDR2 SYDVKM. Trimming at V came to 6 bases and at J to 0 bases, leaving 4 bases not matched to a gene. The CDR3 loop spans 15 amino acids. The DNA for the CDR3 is TGTGCCAGCAGGACCGGGACAGGCTCCTACAATGAGCAGTTCTTC. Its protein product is CASRTGTGSYNEQFF.